These 15 T cell receptor beta chains share one sample of origin, sequenced in a study of blood T cell repertoires in COVID-19. Using immunoSEQ multiplex PCR, the repertoire was profiled, and TCRdb retains in-frame clones only, with some absent. The sample has about 400,000 clones; around 92% are singletons. Sequenced: PBMCs or T cells enriched from blood (not recorded which). The receptor set was obtained from a woman in her twenties or thirties who had recovered from COVID-19.

V gene TRBV7-6 combines with J gene TRBJ1-6, with a possible D match to TRBD1 (5 bases). Germline V gene data show CDR1 as SGHVS and CDR2 as FNYEAQ. Trimming cost V 1 base and J 6 bases, with 10 bases left between them. The CDR3 length is 15 residues. Here the CDR3 reads CASSLGQNFNSPLHF. In nucleotides, the CDR3 is TGTGCCAGCAGCTTAGGACAGAATTTTAATTCACCCCTCCACTTT.

The chain links TRBV11-1 to TRBJ1-1; perhaps TRBD1 as D (5 bases). The germline V and J ends were trimmed by 6 bases and 2 bases, with 16 bases remaining between them. CDR1 is SGHAT and CDR2 is FQDESV in the germline V gene (reference sequence). This CDR3 is 15 amino acids long. The CDR3 sequence is CASRWGRHSNTEAFF. CDR3 sequence (DNA): TGTGCCAGCAGATGGGGCAGACACTCTAACACTGAAGCTTTCTTT.

The chain combines TRBV6-5 with TRBJ2-7; D is perhaps TRBD2 (6 bases). The V and J ends lost 2 bases and 2 bases respectively, with 10 bases between them. The CDR3 runs 14 residues. CDR1 MNHEY and CDR2 SVGAGI come from the germline V gene. This CDR3 is CASSYGGSPYEQYF. CDR3 DNA: TGTGCCAGCAGTTACGGGGGGAGTCCCTACGAGCAGTACTTC.

The J gene is TRBJ1-6, the V gene TRBV25-1; TRBD1 agrees at 7 bases. Trimming at V came to 5 bases and at J to 6 bases, leaving 10 bases not matched to a gene. From germline, CDR1 is MGHDK and CDR2 SYGVNS. The CDR3 contains 16 residues. The CDR3: CASSYPTGPGNSPLHF. CDR3 DNA: TGTGCCAGCAGTTATCCGACAGGGCCTGGTAATTCACCCCTCCACTTT. Full variable domain (rest looked up from reference TRBV25-1 and TRBJ1-6): EADIYQTPRYLVIGTGKKITLECSQTMGHDKMYWYQQDPGMELHLIHYSYGVNSTEKGDLSSESTVSRIRTEHFPLTLESARPSHTSQYLCASSYPTGPGNSPLHFGNGTRLTVT.

On this clone: Additional DNA sequences in this sample encode the identical CDR3. The rearrangement joins TRBV6-5 to TRBJ2-1; 10 positions agree with TRBD1. The CDR3 sequence is 12 residues long. After removal of 9 bases from V and 7 bases from J, the junction contained 3 bases not matched to a gene. The V gene's germline CDR1 is MNHEY and CDR2 SVGAGI. CDR3 sequence (DNA): TGTGCCAGTTCGGACAGGGGGAATGAGCAGTTCTTC. It codes for CASSDRGNEQFF.

The chain joins TRBV25-1 to TRBJ2-1; the D gene is possibly TRBD2 (5 bases). Germline V lookup: CDR1 MGHDK, CDR2 SYGVNS. V was clipped by 0 bases and J by 6 bases, with 12 bases between them. The CDR3 has 15 residues. The CDR3 sequence is CASSEYYLALNEQFF. In DNA form, the CDR3 reads TGTGCCAGCAGTGAATATTACCTAGCTCTCAATGAGCAGTTCTTC.

The V and J genes are TRBV19 and TRBJ1-5, with TRBD1 matching over 7 bases. Per the germline V gene, CDR1 is LNHDA and CDR2 is SQIVND (reference sequence). Losses at the gene ends were 2 bases for V and 5 bases for J; bases not matched to a gene: 18. CDR3 length: 19 amino acids. In nucleotides, the CDR3 is TGTGCCAGTAGTATAAGCCTTGGATTCGGACAGGACTCCTATCAGCCCCAGCATTTT. Encoded protein: CASSISLGFGQDSYQPQHF.

This sequence joins TRBV5-6 and TRBJ2-1, with D possibly being TRBD1 (5 bases). The CDR3 is 12 residues long. Trimming took off 2 bases at V and 13 bases at J, with 13 bases between the two ends. Germline V gene sequence: CDR1 SGHDT, CDR2 YYEEEE. This CDR3 reads CASSFRGNFQFF. CDR3 coding DNA: TGTGCCAGCAGCTTTAGGGGTAACTTCCAGTTCTTC.

V gene TRBV7-3 combines with J gene TRBJ2-2; maybe TRBD1 (5 bases). The CDR3 loop spans 13 amino acids. Trimming left V 5 bases short and J 7 bases short, with 11 bases between. CDR1 is SGHTA, CDR2 FQGTGA, per germline. The CDR3 DNA reads TGTGCCAGCAGCACGCAGGGAAACGGGGAGCTGTTTTTT. This sequence encodes CASSTQGNGELFF.

This clone appeared once. The chain couples TRBV2 to TRBJ1-5; 10 bases line up with TRBD1. This CDR3 contains 13 residues. With V trimmed by 6 bases and J by 6 bases, 2 bases remained unmatched. The germline gives CDR1 SNHLY, CDR2 FYNNEI. In DNA, the CDR3 is TGTGCCAGCAGAGACAGGGGGCTTCAGCCCCAGCATTTT. The encoded protein is CASRDRGLQPQHF.

The chain uses TRBV27 and TRBJ2-7; TRBD2 aligns across 16 bases. Germline CDR1 MNHEY, CDR2 SMNVEV (reference sequence). Trimming cost V 3 bases and J 6 bases; bases outside gene matches: 5. The length of the CDR3 is 16 residues. The CDR3, as DNA: TGTGCCAGCAGTTTGGGACTAGCGGGAGGGCCAATCGAGCAGTACTTC. Residues: CASSLGLAGGPIEQYF.

The V and J genes are TRBV12-5 and TRBJ2-3, with D unclear. The length of the CDR3 is 13 residues. V was shortened by 2 bases and J by 4 bases, with 7 bases between the two germline ends. Germline lookup yields CDR1 LGHNT and CDR2 FRNRAP. The chain's CDR3 is CASGLRQADTQYF. DNA of the CDR3: TGTGCTAGTGGTTTGAGGCAGGCAGATACGCAGTATTTT.

The rearrangement links TRBV15 to TRBJ1-2, with TRBD1 identical over 9 bases. The V segment lost 3 bases and the J segment 4 bases; nucleotides outside the gene matches: 0. The CDR3 contains 13 residues. Germline CDR1 is LNHNV and CDR2 is YYDKDF (reference sequence). The CDR3 protein is CATSRGQGYGYTF. CDR3 bases: TGTGCCACCAGCAGGGGACAGGGCTATGGCTACACCTTC.

The chain uses TRBV4-1 and TRBJ1-2; D gene ambiguous. V was pared by 1 base and J by 8 bases, with 14 bases between. Germline CDR1 reads MGHRA; CDR2 reads YSYEKL. The CDR3 is 14 residues long. The CDR3 region is CASSQVGTEAGYTF. CDR3 sequence (DNA): TGCGCCAGCAGCCAAGTGGGCACAGAAGCAGGCTACACCTTC.

This chain uses TRBV19 with TRBJ2-3; TRBD1 is a possible D gene (5 bases). Germline values: CDR1 LNHDA, CDR2 SQIVND (reference sequence). V lost 6 bases to trimming and J lost 2 bases, with 21 bases between them. The CDR3 totals 17 residues. The DNA for the CDR3 is TGTGCCAGTAGCCAACGCCCCGACAGCGTGATCACAGATACGCAGTATTTT. This translates into CASSQRPDSVITDTQYF.